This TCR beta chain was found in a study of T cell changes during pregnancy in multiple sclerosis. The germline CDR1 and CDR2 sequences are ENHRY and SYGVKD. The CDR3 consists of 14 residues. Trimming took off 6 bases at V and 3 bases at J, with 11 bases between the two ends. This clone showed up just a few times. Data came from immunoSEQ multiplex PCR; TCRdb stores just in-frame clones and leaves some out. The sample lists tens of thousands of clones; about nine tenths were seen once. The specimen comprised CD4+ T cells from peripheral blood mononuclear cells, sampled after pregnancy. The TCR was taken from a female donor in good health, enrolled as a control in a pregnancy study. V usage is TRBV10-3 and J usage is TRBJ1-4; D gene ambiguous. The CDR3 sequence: CAIRPGASNEKLFF. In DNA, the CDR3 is TGTGCCATCAGGCCAGGTGCTTCTAATGAAAAACTGTTTTTT.